This is a list of T cell receptor beta chains from one sample in a study of blood T cells in healthy people across ages. TCRdb reprocessed the 5' RACE reads with MiXCR, giving one entry per CDR3 protein. The sample yields roughly 1,700,000 distinct CDR3 sequences, roughly 27% seen once. Sequenced material: blood. The receptors here all came from a woman between 25 and 40 years old in good health. CDR3s include the opening cysteine and the closing phenylalanine or tryptophan. D genes are given only for firm matches. A row's size may be missing; if present it is once, few, many or a size class.

14	TRBV29-1	TRBJ1-1	-	-	TGCAGCGTTACTTTTGCGCTAGCAAAGACTGAAGCTTTCTTT	CSVTFALAKTEAFF
15	TRBV9	TRBJ1-4	-	-	TGTGCCAGCAGCGTAGTTGGGACGGCCAATGAAAAACTGTTTTTT	CASSVVGTANEKLFF
14	TRBV20-1	TRBJ2-3	many	TRBD2	TGCAGTGCTCGGACTAGCGGGGATGCAGATACGCAGTATTTT	CSARTSGDADTQYF
14	TRBV7-2	TRBJ2-7	many	-	TGTGCCAGCAGCTTATTGGGTGGGGGGTACGAGCAGTACTTC	CASSLLGGGYEQYF
15	TRBV20-1	TRBJ2-1	many	-	TGCAGTGCTAGAGAGGGTCAGGGCAGCCCCAATGAGCAGTTCTTC	CSAREGQGSPNEQFF
15	TRBV5-1	TRBJ2-7	-	-	TGCGCCAGCAGCTCCCAGGGGAGGCTATCCTACGAGCAGTACTTC	CASSSQGRLSYEQYF
16	TRBV6-5	TRBJ2-7	-	TRBD2	TGTGCCAGCAGCGACCCGGGGGCGGGGGGTTTGGACGAGCAGTACTTC	CASSDPGAGGLDEQYF
11	TRBV29-1	TRBJ2-5	many	-	TGCAGCGTCGCGAAGCAAGAGACCCAGTACTTC	CSVAKQETQYF
16	TRBV6-2/TRBV6-3	TRBJ2-4	-	TRBD1	TGTGCCAGCAGTCCGCGCCTACGGGACAGTGACAACATTCAGTACTTC	CASSPRLRDSDNIQYF
15	TRBV12-5	TRBJ2-3	-	TRBD2	TGTGCTAGTGGTGGGACTAGCCTTAGCACAGATGCGCAGTATTTT	CASGGTSLSTDAQYF
16	TRBV9	TRBJ2-1	-	TRBD1	TGTGCCAGCAGCGAGAGTCGGGACAGGGGATTGACGGAGCAGTTCTTC	CASSESRDRGLTEQFF
14	TRBV12-3/TRBV12-4	TRBJ2-1	few	TRBD2	TGTGCCAGCAGAGCCCTAGCGGGTTACAATGAGCAGTTCTTC	CASRALAGYNEQFF